Shown below are 30 T cell receptor beta chains from a single sample sequenced in a study. TCRdb ran MiXCR on the 5' RACE reads and lists one entry per CDR3 protein. This sample has tens of thousands of distinct CDR3 sequences, with 15% to 20% found just once. Sample: naive CD4+ T cells sorted from a lymph node. Subset of the sample: naive CD4+ T cells, CD4+CD45RA+CD25-. The receptors here all came from a female donor with breast cancer.

Ten or more counts support this clonotype. V and J are TRBV20-1 and TRBJ1-1; 7 nucleotides agree with TRBD1. CDR1 DFQATT and CDR2 SNEGSKA come from the germline V gene (reference sequence). The CDR3 covers 14 residues. Germline trimming cut 2 bases from V and 5 bases from J; bases unmatched to any gene: 8. The CDR3 reads CSARKAGGYTEAFF. The CDR3 DNA sequence: TGCAGTGCTAGAAAAGCAGGGGGGTATACTGAAGCTTTCTTT.

This sequence joins TRBV27 and TRBJ2-7, with a possible D match to TRBD2 (6 bases). The V end was cut by 6 bases, the J end by 1 base, with 10 bases between. Germline lookup yields CDR1 MNHEY and CDR2 SMNVEV (reference sequence). CDR3 length equals 13 residues. In DNA form, the CDR3 reads TGTGCCAGCAGGTCTGGGGGGTCCTACGAGCAGTACTTC. Its protein product is CASRSGGSYEQYF.

In the case of this clonotype: This clone may be a read error of a much larger clone one base away. This rearrangement joins TRBV20-1 to TRBJ2-7; 8 nucleotides match TRBD2. From germline, CDR1 is DFQATT and CDR2 SNEGSKA (reference sequence). The CDR3 is made up of 13 amino acids. In nucleotides, the CDR3 is TGCAGTGCTACGACTAGCGCAGACTACGAGCAGTGCTTC. Protein: CSATTSADYEQCF.

The chain couples TRBV5-6 to TRBJ2-5; D is uncertain. Germline V lookup: CDR1 SGHDT, CDR2 YYEEEE. V was clipped by 0 bases and J by 3 bases, with 9 bases between them. The CDR3 is 14 residues long. The CDR3 DNA sequence: TGTGCCAGCAGCTTGGACCCCGAGGAAGAGACCCAGTACTTC. This gives the protein CASSLDPEEETQYF. Looking up the rest from reference TRBV5-6 and TRBJ2-5 gives the full variable domain: DAGVTQSPTHLIKTRGQQVTLRCSPKSGHDTVSWYQQALGQGPQFIFQYYEEEERQRGNFPDRFSGHQFPNYSSELNVNALLLGDSALYLCASSLDPEEETQYFGPGTRLLVL.

V gene TRBV15 combines with J gene TRBJ1-2, with TRBD1 identical over 8 bases. The CDR3 covers 17 residues. The V gene's germline CDR1 is LNHNV and CDR2 YYDKDF (reference sequence). Losses at the gene ends were 2 bases for V and 2 bases for J; bases not matched to a gene: 10. The CDR3 nucleotides are TGTGCCACCAGCAGAAGCTCAGGGGGCGCATTAAACTATGGCTACACCTTC. Translation gives CATSRSSGGALNYGYTF.

This clonotype was picked up a small number of times. This chain joins TRBV7-9 and TRBJ2-6; D gene uncertain. With 7 bases removed from V and 1 base from J, the gap between germline ends came to 14 bases. CDR1 is SEHNR, CDR2 FQNEAQ, per germline (reference sequence). The CDR3 is 16 amino acids. CDR3 sequence reads: CASTADSRSGANVLTF. DNA for the CDR3: TGTGCCAGCACTGCCGACTCGAGGTCTGGGGCCAACGTCCTGACTTTC.

This chain uses TRBV4-1 with TRBJ1-2; D ambiguous. The length of the CDR3 is 15 residues. The germline V and J ends were trimmed by 5 bases and 2 bases, with 15 bases remaining between them. Per germline, CDR1 MGHRA and CDR2 YSYEKL. CDR3 in amino acids: CASSVDPNGNYGYTF. In DNA form, the CDR3 reads TGCGCCAGCAGCGTCGACCCCAACGGGAACTATGGCTACACCTTC.

The V call is TRBV9, the J call TRBJ1-3, with D tentatively TRBD1 (5 bases). CDR1 and CDR2 from the germline V gene are SGDLS and YYNGEE. The CDR3 totals 17 residues. The V gene lost 0 bases and the J gene lost 2 bases, with 15 bases spanning the gap. The CDR3 spells CASSVDRGRGPGNTIYF. Written as DNA, the CDR3 is TGTGCCAGCAGCGTAGACCGGGGCCGAGGGCCTGGAAACACCATATATTTT.

As concerns this clonotype: Compared with germline, one end of the junction differs, possibly owing to a read error. The chain combines TRBV11-3 with TRBJ2-6; maybe TRBD2 (7 bases). Germline CDR1 SGHNT, CDR2 YENEEA. This CDR3 spans 14 amino acids. In DNA, the CDR3 is TGTGCCAGCAGCTTAGTGGCGGGGGCCAACGTCCTGGCTTTT. Residues: CASSLVAGANVLAF.

Many counts were recorded for this clonotype. The gene calls are TRBV7-2 and TRBJ2-3; 12 bases are shared with TRBD2. V trimming: 7 bases; J trimming: 4 bases; junction bases outside the gene matches: 3. The germline CDR1 and CDR2 sequences are SGHTA and FQGNSA. CDR3 length: 14 amino acids. The CDR3 sequence: CASKTSGRSDTQYF. CDR3 in DNA: TGTGCCAGCAAAACTAGCGGGAGGTCAGATACGCAGTATTTT.

This clonotype came up a few times. The chain has TRBV5-1 and TRBJ2-5, with 8 nucleotides matching TRBD1. The CDR3 covers 14 residues. Germline V gives CDR1 SGHRS, CDR2 YFSETQ. The V gene end was trimmed by 4 bases and the J gene end by 2 bases; junction bases not matched to a gene: 4. CDR3: CASSLGQGQETQYF. The CDR3, as DNA: TGCGCCAGCAGCCTAGGACAGGGACAAGAGACCCAGTACTTC.

In this sample, this clonotype turned up a few times. The chain joins TRBV7-6 to TRBJ2-7; a weak D match, TRBD1 (6 bases). This CDR3 region has 12 residues. Germline CDR1 and CDR2: SGHVS and FNYEAQ. V was cut by 5 bases and J by 3 bases, with 8 bases left in between. The CDR3 coding sequence is TGTGCCAGCAGCCTACAGGGCTACGAGCAGTACTTC. Protein sequence: CASSLQGYEQYF.

As regards this clonotype: A junction boundary mismatches the germline segment, possibly from a read error. The J gene is TRBJ2-7, the V gene TRBV6-2 or TRBV6-3; no reliable D call. Germline V gene lookup returns CDR1 MNHEY and CDR2 SVGEGT. The CDR3 runs 15 residues. DNA of the CDR3: TGTGCCAGCTGTTACTCGACCTTGGGCGCGCACGAGCAGTACTTC. Its protein product is CASCYSTLGAHEQYF.

With regard to this clonotype: This may arise from a read error, as a much more abundant clone is one base away. The final CDR3 position lacks the conserved phenylalanine or tryptophan, pointing to a likely read error. The chain recombines TRBV6-4 with TRBJ1-1; 7 nucleotides line up with TRBD1. V was clipped by 1 base and J by 1 base; unmatched bases: 3. CDR3 length equals 15 residues. Per germline, CDR1 MRHNA and CDR2 SNTAGT. CDR3 nucleotide sequence: TGTGCCAGCAGTGACTGGGACAGACAGAACACTGAAGCTTTCATT. It specifies CASSDWDRQNTEAFI.

The chain is built from TRBV7-6 and TRBJ2-1; 8 bases match TRBD2. The CDR3 covers 16 residues. CDR1 SGHVS and CDR2 FNYEAQ come from the germline V gene. V shed 6 bases and J 4 bases; nucleotides not matched to a gene: 11. The CDR3 sequence: CASSPPPGLGYNEQFF. DNA of the CDR3: TGTGCCAGCAGTCCCCCTCCGGGACTAGGGTACAATGAGCAGTTCTTC.

In this sample, this clonotype turned up a few times. Germline is not matched at one junction end, which may reflect a read error. The chain links TRBV5-5 to TRBJ2-1; 9 nucleotides line up with TRBD1. This CDR3 has 17 amino acids. CDR1 is SGHKS, CDR2 YYEKEE, per germline (reference sequence). The CDR3 sequence is CASSLDLGQGPYNEQFF. The CDR3 region has the DNA TGCGCCAGCAGCTTGGATTTGGGACAGGGCCCCTACAATGAGCAGTTCTTC.

In its sample, this clonotype was seen a few times. The rearrangement links TRBV12-3 or TRBV12-4 to TRBJ2-1; TRBD2 aligns across 11 bases. V was pared by 5 bases and J by 6 bases, with 3 bases of the junction left unmatched. The CDR3 loop spans 14 amino acids. The CDR3 is CASSTLAGANEQFF. The CDR3 DNA reads as TGTGCCAGCAGTACACTAGCGGGGGCCAATGAGCAGTTCTTC.

The chain joins TRBV20-1 to TRBJ2-3; 9 nucleotides agree with TRBD2. Germline values: CDR1 DFQATT, CDR2 SNEGSKA (reference sequence). This CDR3 has 13 amino acids. DNA of the CDR3: TGCAGGGCCCAAGTAGCGGGAGCGGATACGCAGTATTTT. This sequence encodes CRAQVAGADTQYF.

The chain carries TRBV24-1 and TRBJ2-3; TRBD1 agrees at 10 bases. Germline CDR1 KGHDR, CDR2 SFDVKD. The junction had 7 bases not matched to a gene; V was cut back by 4 bases and J by 4 bases. The CDR3 is 16 amino acids. This chain's CDR3 is CATSDPGQGFSDTQYF. CDR3 DNA: TGTGCCACCAGTGACCCGGGACAGGGGTTTTCAGATACGCAGTATTTT.

The chain links TRBV9 to TRBJ2-7, with TRBD1 matching 7 bases. The CDR3 is made up of 13 amino acids. J was trimmed by 6 bases and V by 4 bases; bases with no gene match: 7. Per germline, CDR1 SGDLS and CDR2 YYNGEE. The DNA for the CDR3 is TGTGCCAGCAGCTACAGGGGTAGAGGCGAGCAGTACTTC. Its translation is CASSYRGRGEQYF.

The chain joins TRBV30 to TRBJ1-2, with D possibly being TRBD1 (6 bases). The CDR3 runs 13 residues. V lost 2 bases and J 2 bases, leaving 9 bases between the germline ends. In germline, CDR1 is GTSNPN, CDR2 SVGIG (reference sequence). CDR3 bases: TGTGCCTGGAGTCGACAGGAAAACTATGGCTACACCTTC. It codes for CAWSRQENYGYTF. Drawing the rest from reference TRBV30 and TRBJ1-2, the complete variable domain is SQTIHQWPATLVQPVGSPLSLECTVEGTSNPNLYWYRQAAGRGLQLLFYSVGIGQISSEVPQNLSASRPQDRQFILSSKKLLLSDSGFYLCAWSRQENYGYTFGSGTRLTVV.

This clonotype was seen many times. This chain uses TRBV5-1 with TRBJ2-5; D perhaps matches TRBD2 (5 bases). This CDR3 contains 13 residues. The V end lost 5 bases, the J end lost 3 bases, and 11 bases lay between the germline ends. Germline CDR1 and CDR2: SGHRS and YFSETQ. CDR3 region: CASRVTGKETQYF. For the CDR3, the DNA is TGCGCCAGCAGGGTAACGGGGAAAGAGACCCAGTACTTC.

As to this clonotype: A much bigger clone sits one base away, suggesting this may be a read error. V is TRBV20-1 and J is TRBJ2-1; no definite D call. Germline values: CDR1 DFQATT, CDR2 SNEGSKA (reference sequence). With 5 bases removed from V and 9 bases from J, the gap between germline ends came to 26 bases. The CDR3 length is 16 residues. The CDR3 here is CSAPHDALGLSGEQFF. The CDR3 coding sequence is TGCAGTGCTCCCCATGATGCCCTCGGCCTTTCGGGTGAGCAGTTCTTC.

This clonotype appeared many times. The chain joins TRBV6-2 or TRBV6-3 to TRBJ1-3, with D possibly TRBD1 on 5 matching bases. Trimming pared 4 bases from V and 4 bases from J, leaving 5 bases between. CDR3 length equals 12 residues. CDR1 and CDR2 from the germline V gene are MNHEY and SVGEGT. The CDR3 protein is CASSWTGNTIYF. The DNA of the CDR3 is TGTGCCAGCAGTTGGACAGGAAACACCATATATTTT.

This clonotype was detected only once. The chain combines TRBV6-4 with TRBJ2-2, with D perhaps assigned TRBD1 or TRBD2 (5 bases each). From germline, CDR1 is MRHNA and CDR2 SNTAGT. The length of the CDR3 is 16 residues. Trimming cost V 6 bases and J 2 bases, with 16 bases left between them. The chain's CDR3 is CASSKMGPPNTGELFF. CDR3 nucleotide sequence: TGTGCCAGCAGCAAAATGGGACCACCAAACACCGGGGAGCTGTTTTTT.

This sequence joins TRBV15 and TRBJ1-1; D might be TRBD1 (5 bases). CDR1 LNHNV and CDR2 YYDKDF come from the germline V gene (reference sequence). This CDR3 region has 13 residues. V shed 1 base and J shed 5 bases, with 8 bases lying between them. In DNA form, the CDR3 reads TGTGCCACCAGCAGAGCGGGGGGGACTGAAGCTTTCTTT. Protein product: CATSRAGGTEAFF.

In its sample, this clonotype was seen many times. The chain joins TRBV4-1 to TRBJ1-3; no reliable D call. Germline CDR1 reads MGHRA; CDR2 reads YSYEKL. There are 14 residues in the CDR3. The V gene lost 1 base and the J gene lost 4 bases, with 8 bases spanning the gap. The CDR3 spells CASSQGPEGNTIYF. The CDR3, as DNA: TGCGCCAGCAGCCAAGGACCTGAAGGAAACACCATATATTTT.

This clonotype appeared many times. The J gene is TRBJ2-7, the V gene TRBV7-9, with 9 bases matching TRBD1. The CDR3 has 12 residues. Unmatched junction bases numbered 1, after V lost 5 bases and J lost 5 bases. Germline values: CDR1 SEHNR, CDR2 FQNEAQ (reference sequence). CDR3 DNA: TGTGCCAGCAGCCGGACAGGGGACGAGCAGTACTTC. Protein product: CASSRTGDEQYF.

This clonotype was seen only a few times. The gene calls are TRBV4-2 and TRBJ1-1, with D hard to call. V shed 3 bases and J shed 3 bases, with 17 bases lying between them. The germline V gene has CDR1 LGHNA and CDR2 YNFKEQ. This CDR3 contains 16 residues. The CDR3 DNA is TGTGCCAGCAGCCACCCAACTATGGAATCTGACACTGAAGCTTTCTTT. This codes for CASSHPTMESDTEAFF.

This chain joins TRBV27 and TRBJ1-1; D not certain. V dropped 3 bases and J dropped 1 base, with 3 bases sitting between them. Looked up from germline, CDR1 is MNHEY and CDR2 is SMNVEV (reference sequence). The CDR3 has 12 residues. The CDR3 nucleotides read TGTGCCAGCAGTTTGAGGAACACTGAAGCTTTCTTT. As protein: CASSLRNTEAFF.